The entry below describes one T cell receptor beta chain. Its antigen remains unidentified. The data were obtained in a study of T cells after yellow fever vaccination. Regarding the study as a whole: Though weaker, the secondary response peaked faster, on day 5 versus 15. Once the booster was given, most primary-vaccination clones reappeared, at approximately 97% for CD4 and around 90% for CD8. Clonotypes found in both CD4 and CD8 compartments made up a small share.

From germline, CDR1 is LGHNA and CDR2 YNFKEQ. Losses at the gene ends were 4 bases for V and 7 bases for J; bases not matched to a gene: 13. CDR3 length: 17 amino acids. Production of TCR cDNA was by 5'RACE template switching, which also added a universal primer site and UMIs. TCRdb redid the calling of the 5' RACE reads with MiXCR, one entry per CDR3 protein. The profile covers about 400,000 distinct CDR3 sequences, with approximately 10% appearing a single time and 18% taken by the ten largest. The chain links TRBV4-2 to TRBJ2-3, with TRBD2 matching 11 bases. The sequence was obtained from a man between 18 and 35 years old who received the YFV17D yellow fever vaccine. This specimen consisted of PBMCs, obtained on the day of the first yellow fever vaccination. The CDR3 loop reads CASSPTLSSGGPYTQYF. In DNA form, the CDR3 reads TGTGCCAGCAGCCCAACCCTATCTAGCGGGGGGCCTTATACGCAGTATTTT.